This is a list of T cell receptor beta chains from one sample in a study of beta chain features in type 1 diabetes. TCRdb's copy holds only in-frame clones and misses some; the assay was immunoSEQ multiplex PCR. The profile covers about 170,000 clones, with roughly 7.1% appearing a single time and roughly 1% taken by the ten largest. The sequenced sample was central memory CD4+ T cells from blood. The receptors originated from a woman aged 40 to 50 with type 1 diabetes. Both conserved end residues are part of each CDR3. The order of the fields is V gene, D gene, J gene, clone size, CDR3 DNA, CDR3 protein. D genes are given only for firm matches. Size values are once, few and many counts, or a class for expanded clones, and some rows have none.

>TRBV14|TRBD1|TRBJ2-3|-
TGTGCCACCGGACAGGGGGGTCTGAGCACAGATACGCAGTATTTT
CATGQGGLSTDTQYF
>TRBV9|-|TRBJ1-2|-
TGTGCCAGCAGCGTAGAACCCCTTGCTCGAGATCTCGTTGGCTACACCTTC
CASSVEPLARDLVGYTF
>TRBV7-2|TRBD1|TRBJ2-3|-
TGTGCCAGCAGCCCGGACAGGGCGGGCACAGATACGCAGTATTTT
CASSPDRAGTDTQYF
>TRBV5-1|-|TRBJ1-1|-
TGCGCCAGCAGAGAAGGAGCGGACACTGAAGCTTTCTTT
CASREGADTEAFF
>TRBV30|-|TRBJ2-5|-
TGTGCCTGGAGTGTCGGAAGGAGCCAAGAGACCCAGTACTTC
CAWSVGRSQETQYF
>TRBV11-2|TRBD1|TRBJ2-2|many
TGTGCCAGCAGCTTGTCTCAAGGGACAGGGTGGCCCGGGGAGCTGTTTTTT
CASSLSQGTGWPGELFF
>TRBV7-2|TRBD2|TRBJ2-1|-
TGTGCCAGCAGCCAAGAACCCTTGCTAGCGGGGGACAATGAGCAGTTCTTC
CASSQEPLLAGDNEQFF
>TRBV18|TRBD2|TRBJ2-3|few
TGTGCCAGCTCACCAAGGCGGGGGGGATATGATACGCAGTATTTT
CASSPRRGGYDTQYF
>TRBV5-6|TRBD1|TRBJ2-7|-
TGTGCCAGCAGCTCAAAGGGACAGGGGGTCGAGCAGTACTTC
CASSSKGQGVEQYF
>TRBV11-2|-|TRBJ2-3|-
TGTGCCAGCAGCTTATCGGATACGCAGTATTTT
CASSLSDTQYF
>TRBV28|-|TRBJ1-4|few
TGTGCCAGCAGTTCCAGGACAGATTTCAATGAAAAACTGTTTTTT
CASSSRTDFNEKLFF
>TRBV18|-|TRBJ2-2|few
TGTGCCAGCTCACCGGACAGCACCGGGGAGCTGTTTTTT
CASSPDSTGELFF
>TRBV9|-|TRBJ1-5|-
TGTGCCAGCAGCGTAAGCCCTAGCAATCAGCCCCAGCATTTT
CASSVSPSNQPQHF
>TRBV5-6|-|TRBJ2-5|few
TGTGCCAGCAGCTCCCTCCAAGAGACCCAGTACTTC
CASSSLQETQYF
>TRBV19|TRBD1|TRBJ2-5|-
TGTGCCAGTAGCTCAGACAGGGAAGAGACCCAGTACTTC
CASSSDREETQYF
>TRBV6-6|-|TRBJ1-1|few
TGTGCCAGCAGTTCAGGGACGCAATGGAGGGACACTGAAGCTTTCTTT
CASSSGTQWRDTEAFF
>TRBV11-1|-|TRBJ2-5|few
TGTGCCAGCAGGGAACAGGGGACCCAGTACTTC
CASREQGTQYF
>TRBV4-2|-|TRBJ2-1|few
TGTGCCAGCAGGGACACCTACAATGAGCAGTTCTTC
CASRDTYNEQFF
>TRBV30|-|TRBJ2-5|-
TGTGCCTGGGGAGGGACGGAGGAGACCCAGTACTTC
CAWGGTEETQYF
>TRBV18|-|TRBJ1-1|-
TGTGCCAGCTCACCGGGACAATGGATGAACACTGAAGCTTTCTTT
CASSPGQWMNTEAFF
>TRBV28|-|TRBJ2-7|many
TGTGCCAGCAGTAGCTCGGCGGGTCTGGGTGGACTGAACCTCTACGAGCAGTACTTC
CASSSSAGLGGLNLYEQYF
>TRBV18|TRBD1|TRBJ1-1|-
TGTGCCAGCTCACCACGCAGGGGGGATCTGAACACTGAAGCTTTCTTT
CASSPRRGDLNTEAFF
>TRBV2|-|TRBJ2-5|-
TGTGCCAGCGGGGCTGGACAAGAGACCCAGTACTTC
CASGAGQETQYF
>TRBV6-6|-|TRBJ2-2|few
TGTGCCAGCAGCCTCTCCCGGGTCGGGGTCACCGGGGAGCTGTTTTTT
CASSLSRVGVTGELFF
>TRBV29-1|TRBD1|TRBJ2-6|few
TGTACCGCAGGGGGCGAATCTACTGGGGCCAACGTCCTGACTTTC
CTAGGESTGANVLTF
>TRBV5-6|TRBD2|TRBJ2-5|few
TGTGCCAGCAGCCTACGACTAGCGCAACAAGAGACCCAGTACTTC
CASSLRLAQQETQYF
>TRBV9|TRBD2|TRBJ2-1|few
TGTGCCAGCAGCGGAGTTAGCGGGAGTGTGGGGACCAATGAGCAGTTCTTC
CASSGVSGSVGTNEQFF
>TRBV2|-|TRBJ1-1|few
TGTGCCAGCAACCGACAGACTCAGAACACTGAAGCTTTCTTT
CASNRQTQNTEAFF
>TRBV5-4|TRBD2|TRBJ2-1|-
TGTGCCAGCAGCCTAAGGTCTAGCGGGCCCCAGGATGAGCAGTTCTTC
CASSLRSSGPQDEQFF
>TRBV29-1|-|TRBJ2-5|few
TGCAGCGTTGAAGACCCACAGGGTAGGGAGACCCAGTACTTC
CSVEDPQGRETQYF